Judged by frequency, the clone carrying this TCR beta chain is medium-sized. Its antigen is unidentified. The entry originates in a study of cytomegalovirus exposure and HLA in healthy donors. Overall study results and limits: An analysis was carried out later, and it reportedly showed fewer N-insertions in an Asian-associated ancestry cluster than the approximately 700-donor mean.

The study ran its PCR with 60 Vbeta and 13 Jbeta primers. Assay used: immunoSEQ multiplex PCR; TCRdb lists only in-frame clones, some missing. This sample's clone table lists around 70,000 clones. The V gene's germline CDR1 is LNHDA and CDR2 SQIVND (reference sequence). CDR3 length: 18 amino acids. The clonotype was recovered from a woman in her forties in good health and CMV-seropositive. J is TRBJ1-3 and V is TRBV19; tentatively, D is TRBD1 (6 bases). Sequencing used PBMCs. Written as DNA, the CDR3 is TGTGGCCGAACCGCACCTGGGGGGGCGACGAGCTCTGGAAACACCATATATTTT. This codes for CGRTAPGGATSSGNTIYF. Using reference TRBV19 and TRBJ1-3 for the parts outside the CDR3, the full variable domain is DGGITQSPKYLFRKEGQNVTLSCEQNLNHDAMYWYRQDPGQGLRLIYYSQIVNDFQKGDIAEGYSVSREKKESFPLTVTSAQKNPTAFYLCGRTAPGGATSSGNTIYFGEGSWLTVV.